This TCR beta chain came from a study of CD8+ T cells in alopecia areata. The study, taken as a whole, reports: Relative to normal scalp, lesional scalp, especially alopecia totalis/universalis, showed higher clonality. Many expanded lesional clones persisted during tofacitinib (in both scalp and blood). Tofacitinib significantly decreased scalp clonality and expanded CD8+ clones among top 100.

Noted treatment: oral pan-JAK inhibitor, 5-10 mg twice daily. Extracted from the samples, RNA was reverse transcribed into cDNA to serve as the sequencing template. Sequencing used immunoSEQ multiplex PCR; TCRdb keeps in-frame clones, though not all of them. The data contain approximately 210,000 clones, about 60% of them singletons. Comments on this clone: Its target is unknown.

CDR1 and CDR2 (germline): MDHEN, SYDVKM. The CDR3 is 15 amino acids. J gave up 7 bases and V 2 bases, and 8 bases lay outside the gene matches. J is TRBJ1-1 and V is TRBV28, with 9 bases lining up with TRBD1. The sequenced sample was CD4+ T cells sorted from blood, obtained at week 4, from a patient treated with tofacitinib. The receptor was isolated from a human donor with alopecia areata. The CDR3 sequence is CASSLVGTGSYEAFF. The CDR3 nucleotides read TGTGCCAGCAGTTTAGTAGGGACAGGGTCATATGAAGCTTTCTTT.